The T cell receptor (beta chain) described here comes from a study of blood T cell repertoires in COVID-19. CDR3 length equals 16 residues. Only in-frame clones appear in the TCRdb table, and some are missing; sequencing was by immunoSEQ multiplex PCR. Here the sample spans about 320,000 clones, approximately 91% being singletons. The sequence was obtained from a man in his 60s who had recovered from COVID-19. Sequencing was done on a sample of PBMCs or T cells enriched from blood (not recorded which). The rearrangement uses TRBV21-1 and TRBJ1-2. TRBV21-1 is designated a pseudogene. CDR3 sequence reads: CASSKSGGTESYGYTF. In nucleotides, the CDR3 is TGTGCCAGCAGCAAATCGGGAGGGACAGAAAGCTATGGCTACACCTTC.